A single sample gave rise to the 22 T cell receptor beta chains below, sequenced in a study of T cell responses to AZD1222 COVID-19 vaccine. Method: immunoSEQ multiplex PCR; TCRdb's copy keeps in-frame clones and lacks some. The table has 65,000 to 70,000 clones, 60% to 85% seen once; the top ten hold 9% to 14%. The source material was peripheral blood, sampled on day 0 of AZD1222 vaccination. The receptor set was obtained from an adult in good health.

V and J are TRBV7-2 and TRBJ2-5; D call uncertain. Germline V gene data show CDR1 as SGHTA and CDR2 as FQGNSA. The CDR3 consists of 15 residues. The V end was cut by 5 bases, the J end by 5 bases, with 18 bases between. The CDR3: CASSGPSGVGETQYF. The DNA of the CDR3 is TGTGCCAGCAGCGGCCCTAGTGGGGTAGGGGAGACCCAGTACTTC.

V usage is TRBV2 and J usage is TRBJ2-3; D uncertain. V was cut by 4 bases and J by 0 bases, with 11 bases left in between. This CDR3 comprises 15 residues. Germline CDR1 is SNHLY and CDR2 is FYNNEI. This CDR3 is CASSGLRPSTDTQYF. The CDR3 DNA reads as TGTGCCAGCAGTGGTCTACGCCCGAGCACAGATACGCAGTATTTT.

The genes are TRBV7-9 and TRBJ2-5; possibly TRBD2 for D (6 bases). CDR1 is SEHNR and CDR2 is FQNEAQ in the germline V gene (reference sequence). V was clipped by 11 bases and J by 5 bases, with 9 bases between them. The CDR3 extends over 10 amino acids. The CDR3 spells CAGGLETQYF. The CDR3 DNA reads TGTGCCGGAGGGTTGGAGACCCAGTACTTC.

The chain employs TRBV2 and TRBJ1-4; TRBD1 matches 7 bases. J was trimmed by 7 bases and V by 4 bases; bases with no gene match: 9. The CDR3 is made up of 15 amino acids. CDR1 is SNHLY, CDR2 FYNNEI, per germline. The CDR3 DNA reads TGTGCCAGCAGTGGATGGCAGGGGGAACGTGAAAAACTGTTTTTT. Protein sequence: CASSGWQGEREKLFF.

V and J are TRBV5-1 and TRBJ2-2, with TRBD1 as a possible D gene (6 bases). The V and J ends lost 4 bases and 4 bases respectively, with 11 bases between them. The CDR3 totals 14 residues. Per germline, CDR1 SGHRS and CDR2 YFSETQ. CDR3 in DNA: TGCGCCAGCAGCACAGGACAGACCACCGGGGAGCTGTTTTTT. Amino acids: CASSTGQTTGELFF.

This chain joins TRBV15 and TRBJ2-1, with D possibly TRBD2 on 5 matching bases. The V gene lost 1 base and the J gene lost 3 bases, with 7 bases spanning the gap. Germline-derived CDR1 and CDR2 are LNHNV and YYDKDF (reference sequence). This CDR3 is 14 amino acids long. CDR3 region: CATSRARDYNEQFF. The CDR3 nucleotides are TGTGCCACCAGCAGAGCCCGGGACTACAATGAGCAGTTCTTC.

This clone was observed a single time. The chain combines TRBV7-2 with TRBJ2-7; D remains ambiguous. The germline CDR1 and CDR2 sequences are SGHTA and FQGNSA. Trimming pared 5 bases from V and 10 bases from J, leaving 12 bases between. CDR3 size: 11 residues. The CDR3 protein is CASSNQFGQYF. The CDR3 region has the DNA TGTGCCAGCAGCAATCAATTCGGCCAGTACTTC. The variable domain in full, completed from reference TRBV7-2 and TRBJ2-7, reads GAGVSQSPSNKVTEKGKDVELRCDPISGHTALYWYRQSLGQGLEFLIYFQGNSAPDKSGLPSDRFSAERTGGSVSTLTIQRTQQEDSAVYLCASSNQFGQYFGPGTRLTVT.

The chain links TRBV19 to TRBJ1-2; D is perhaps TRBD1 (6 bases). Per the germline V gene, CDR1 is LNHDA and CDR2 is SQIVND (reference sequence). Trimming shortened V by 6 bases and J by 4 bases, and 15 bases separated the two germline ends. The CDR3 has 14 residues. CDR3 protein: CASSSMGGPYGYTF. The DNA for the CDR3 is TGTGCCAGTAGCTCGATGGGGGGGCCCTATGGCTACACCTTC.

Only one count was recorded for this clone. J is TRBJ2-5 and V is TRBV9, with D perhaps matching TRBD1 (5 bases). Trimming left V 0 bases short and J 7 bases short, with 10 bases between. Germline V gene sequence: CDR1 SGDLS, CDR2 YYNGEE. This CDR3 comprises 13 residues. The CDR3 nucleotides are TGTGCCAGCAGCGTAGAGTTAAGGGGGACCCAGTACTTC. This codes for CASSVELRGTQYF.

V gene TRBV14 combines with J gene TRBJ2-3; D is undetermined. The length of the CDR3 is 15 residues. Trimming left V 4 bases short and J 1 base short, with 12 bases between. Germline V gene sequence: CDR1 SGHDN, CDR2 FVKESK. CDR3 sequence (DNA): TGTGCCAGCAGCCTTCAGAGTGTGGGCACAGATACGCAGTATTTT. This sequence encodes CASSLQSVGTDTQYF.

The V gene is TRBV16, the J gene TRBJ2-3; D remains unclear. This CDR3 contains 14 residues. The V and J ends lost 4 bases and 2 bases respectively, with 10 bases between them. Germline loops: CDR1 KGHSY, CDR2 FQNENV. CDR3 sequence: CASSPSGITDTQYF. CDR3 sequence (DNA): TGTGCCAGCAGCCCGAGTGGAATCACAGATACGCAGTATTTT.

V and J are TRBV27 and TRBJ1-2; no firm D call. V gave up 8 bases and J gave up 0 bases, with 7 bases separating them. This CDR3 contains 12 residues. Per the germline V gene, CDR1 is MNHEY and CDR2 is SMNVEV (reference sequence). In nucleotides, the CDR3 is TGTGCCAGCCGAAGAACTAACTATGGCTACACCTTC. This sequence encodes CASRRTNYGYTF.

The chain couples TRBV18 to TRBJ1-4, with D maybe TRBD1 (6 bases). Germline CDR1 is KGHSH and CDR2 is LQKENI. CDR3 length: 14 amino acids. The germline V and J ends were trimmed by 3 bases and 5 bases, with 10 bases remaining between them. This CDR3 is CASSPDTGNEKLFF. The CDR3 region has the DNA TGTGCCAGCTCACCGGACACAGGGAATGAAAAACTGTTTTTT.

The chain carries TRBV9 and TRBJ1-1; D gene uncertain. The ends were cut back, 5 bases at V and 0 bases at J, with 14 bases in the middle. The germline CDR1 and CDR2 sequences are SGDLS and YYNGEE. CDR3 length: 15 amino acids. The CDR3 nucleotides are TGTGCCAGCAGTCTATCAGGCGAAATGAACACTGAAGCTTTCTTT. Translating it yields CASSLSGEMNTEAFF.

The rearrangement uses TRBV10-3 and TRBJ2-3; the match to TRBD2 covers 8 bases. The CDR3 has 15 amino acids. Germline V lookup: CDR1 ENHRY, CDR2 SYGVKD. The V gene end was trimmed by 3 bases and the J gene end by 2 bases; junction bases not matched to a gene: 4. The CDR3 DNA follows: TGTGCCATCAGTGATCGAGCGGGGGCCACAGATACGCAGTATTTT. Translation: CAISDRAGATDTQYF.

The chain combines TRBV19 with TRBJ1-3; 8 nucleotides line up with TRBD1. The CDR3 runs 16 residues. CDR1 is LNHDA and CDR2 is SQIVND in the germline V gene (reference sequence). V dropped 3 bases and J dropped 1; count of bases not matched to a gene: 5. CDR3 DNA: TGTGCCAGTAGTATTTACCAGGGGGCATCTGGAAACACCATATATTTT. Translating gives CASSIYQGASGNTIYF. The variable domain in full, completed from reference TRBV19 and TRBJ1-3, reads DGGITQSPKYLFRKEGQNVTLSCEQNLNHDAMYWYRQDPGQGLRLIYYSQIVNDFQKGDIAEGYSVSREKKESFPLTVTSAQKNPTAFYLCASSIYQGASGNTIYFGEGSWLTVV.

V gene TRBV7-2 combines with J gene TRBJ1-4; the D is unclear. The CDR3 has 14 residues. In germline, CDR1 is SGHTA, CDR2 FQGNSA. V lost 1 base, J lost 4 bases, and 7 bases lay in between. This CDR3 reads CASSLEADNEKLFF. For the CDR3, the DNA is TGTGCCAGCAGCTTAGAGGCAGATAATGAAAAACTGTTTTTT.

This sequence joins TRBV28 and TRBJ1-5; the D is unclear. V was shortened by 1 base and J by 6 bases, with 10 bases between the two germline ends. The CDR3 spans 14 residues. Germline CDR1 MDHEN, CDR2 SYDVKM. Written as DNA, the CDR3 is TGTGCCAGCAGTTTATTTATGTCTGGTCAGCCCCAGCATTTT. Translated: CASSLFMSGQPQHF.

The CDR3 nucleotides read TGTGCCAGCGCCCTGGGTGGCTATGGCTACACCTTC. Its protein is CASALGGYGYTF. This chain connects TRBV12-3 or TRBV12-4 to TRBJ1-2; D not certain. Trimming left V 8 bases short and J 4 bases short, with 11 bases between. This CDR3 has 12 residues.

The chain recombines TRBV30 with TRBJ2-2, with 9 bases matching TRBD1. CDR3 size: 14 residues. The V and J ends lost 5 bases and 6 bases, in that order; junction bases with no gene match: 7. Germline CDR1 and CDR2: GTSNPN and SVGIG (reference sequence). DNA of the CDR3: TGTGCCTGGGAACAGGGGGCAATCCCCGGGGAGCTGTTTTTT. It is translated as CAWEQGAIPGELFF.

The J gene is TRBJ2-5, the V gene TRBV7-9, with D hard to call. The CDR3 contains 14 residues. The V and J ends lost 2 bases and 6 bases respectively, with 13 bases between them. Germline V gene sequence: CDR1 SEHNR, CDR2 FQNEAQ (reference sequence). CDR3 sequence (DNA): TGTGCCAGCAGCTTAAGTAGTCCAGTACAGACCCAGTACTTC. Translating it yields CASSLSSPVQTQYF.

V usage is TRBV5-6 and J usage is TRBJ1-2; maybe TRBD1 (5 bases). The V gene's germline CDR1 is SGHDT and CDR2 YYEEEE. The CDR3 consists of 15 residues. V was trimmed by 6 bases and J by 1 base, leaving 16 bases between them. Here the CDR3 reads CASTTAGQYNYGYTF. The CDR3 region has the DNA TGTGCCAGCACGACCGCAGGGCAGTATAACTATGGCTACACCTTC. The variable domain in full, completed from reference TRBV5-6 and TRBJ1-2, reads DAGVTQSPTHLIKTRGQQVTLRCSPKSGHDTVSWYQQALGQGPQFIFQYYEEEERQRGNFPDRFSGHQFPNYSSELNVNALLLGDSALYLCASTTAGQYNYGYTFGSGTRLTVV.